One and the same sample provided the 10 T cell receptor beta chains below, sequenced in a study of CD8+ T cells in alopecia areata. Reverse transcription of extracted RNA yielded cDNA, which provided the sequencing template. Sequencing was performed with immunoSEQ multiplex PCR; in TCRdb, only in-frame clones are kept and a portion is missing. The sample lists 150,000 to 200,000 clones; less than 80% were seen once. The specimen was CD8+ T cells sorted from blood, collected at week 0. The receptor source for this set is a human donor with alopecia areata.

In regard to this clone: Other DNA sequences from this sample encode an identical CDR3 as well. The CDR3 loop reads CASSFGGTDTQYF. In nucleotides, the CDR3 is TGTGCCAGCAGCTTCGGGGGGACGGATACGCAGTATTTT. This chain uses TRBV5-6 with TRBJ2-3; 7 positions match TRBD2. The V and J ends lost 2 bases and 6 bases, in that order; junction bases with no gene match: 3. This CDR3 spans 13 amino acids. Germline V gives CDR1 SGHDT, CDR2 YYEEEE.

This chain joins TRBV13 and TRBJ2-7; TRBD1 might be the D (6 bases). Trimming pared 4 bases from V and 3 bases from J, leaving 22 bases between. There are 17 residues in the CDR3. Germline CDR1 and CDR2: PRHDT and FYEKMQ (reference sequence). The CDR3 loop is CASSSNPGVSESYEQYF. The CDR3 DNA is TGTGCCAGCAGCTCAAACCCAGGGGTCTCAGAAAGCTACGAGCAGTACTTC.

CDR3 sequence: CASSYGTAVTEAFF. The CDR3, as DNA: TGTGCCAGCAGTTACGGGACAGCGGTCACTGAAGCTTTCTTT. This chain links TRBV6-5 with TRBJ1-1, with 7 bases lining up with TRBD1. Germline trimming cut 2 bases from V and 4 bases from J; bases unmatched to any gene: 4. Germline V gene data show CDR1 as MNHEY and CDR2 as SVGAGI. This CDR3 spans 14 amino acids.

Turning to this clone: Other nucleotide sequences from this sample produce the same CDR3. J is TRBJ1-1 and V is TRBV5-1; D is uncertain. This CDR3 region has 14 residues. The V end was cut by 0 bases, the J end by 1 base, with 7 bases between. Germline values: CDR1 SGHRS, CDR2 YFSETQ. The CDR3 region has the DNA TGCGCCAGCAGCTTGGCAGTGGGGAACACTGAAGCTTTCTTT. The encoded protein is CASSLAVGNTEAFF.

This clone came up once. The chain carries TRBV27 and TRBJ1-5; D not resolved. CDR1 and CDR2 (germline): MNHEY, SMNVEV (reference sequence). CDR3 length equals 17 residues. The V end lost 2 bases, the J end lost 0 bases, and 14 bases lay between the germline ends. The CDR3 DNA follows: TGTGCCAGCAGTTTAAACTTTGAGCAGTATAGCAATCAGCCCCAGCATTTT. Amino acids: CASSLNFEQYSNQPQHF.

The chain uses TRBV30 and TRBJ1-2, with D possibly being TRBD1 (6 bases). The V end was cut by 0 bases, the J end by 5 bases, with 13 bases between. Germline CDR1 GTSNPN, CDR2 SVGIG (reference sequence). This CDR3 comprises 14 residues. The CDR3: CAWSVGGGGYGYTF. CDR3 nucleotides: TGTGCCTGGAGTGTGGGGGGCGGAGGGTATGGCTACACCTTC.

The chain couples TRBV29-1 to TRBJ2-1, with 8 bases aligning to TRBD1. Trimming removed 7 bases from V and 4 bases from J; junction bases left unmatched: 6. The V gene's germline CDR1 is SQVTM and CDR2 ANQGSEA. The CDR3 is 13 residues long. The CDR3 region has the DNA TGCAGCGGAGACAGGGGCATGTACAATGAGCAGTTCTTC. It is translated as CSGDRGMYNEQFF.

The rearrangement uses TRBV14 and TRBJ1-2; D unresolved. This CDR3 region has 11 residues. Per germline, CDR1 SGHDN and CDR2 FVKESK. Trimming shortened V by 4 bases and J by 8 bases, and 8 bases separated the two germline ends. CDR3 sequence reads: CASSPGLGYTF. CDR3 DNA sequence: TGTGCCAGCAGCCCTGGGCTGGGCTACACCTTC.

This rearrangement joins TRBV30 to TRBJ2-2; D possibly corresponds to TRBD2 (5 bases). With 8 bases removed from V and 7 bases from J, the gap between germline ends came to 17 bases. This CDR3 spans 13 amino acids. Per the germline V gene, CDR1 is GTSNPN and CDR2 is SVGIG (reference sequence). In DNA form, the CDR3 reads TGTGCCGGAGTAGATTTAGCGATCGGGGAGCTGTTTTTT. This encodes CAGVDLAIGELFF.

Only one count was recorded for this clone. The junction differs from germline at one of its ends, possibly a read error. The CDR3 is CSALGLAGWSF. CDR3 DNA: TGCAGTGCTTTAGGACTAGCGGGGTGGAGCTTC. The chain has TRBV20-1 and TRBJ2-4; 12 nucleotides align to TRBD2. This CDR3 has 11 amino acids. Germline CDR1 and CDR2: DFQATT and SNEGSKA (reference sequence).